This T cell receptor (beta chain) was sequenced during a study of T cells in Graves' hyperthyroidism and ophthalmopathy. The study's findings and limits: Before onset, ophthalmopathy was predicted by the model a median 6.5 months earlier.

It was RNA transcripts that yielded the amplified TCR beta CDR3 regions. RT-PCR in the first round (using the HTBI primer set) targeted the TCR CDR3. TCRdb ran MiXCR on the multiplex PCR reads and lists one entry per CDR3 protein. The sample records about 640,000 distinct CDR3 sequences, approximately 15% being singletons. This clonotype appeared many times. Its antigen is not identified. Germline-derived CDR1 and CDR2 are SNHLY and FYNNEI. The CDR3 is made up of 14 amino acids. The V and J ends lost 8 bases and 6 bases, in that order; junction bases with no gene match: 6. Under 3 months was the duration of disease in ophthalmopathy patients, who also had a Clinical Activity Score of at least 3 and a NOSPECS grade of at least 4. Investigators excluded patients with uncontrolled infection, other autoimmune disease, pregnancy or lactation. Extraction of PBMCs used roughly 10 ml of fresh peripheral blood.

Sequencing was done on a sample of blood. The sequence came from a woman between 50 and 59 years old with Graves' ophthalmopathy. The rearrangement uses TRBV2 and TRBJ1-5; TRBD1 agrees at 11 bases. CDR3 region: CASSGTGGVQPQHF. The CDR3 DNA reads TGTGCCAGCTCCGGGACAGGGGGTGTTCAGCCCCAGCATTTT. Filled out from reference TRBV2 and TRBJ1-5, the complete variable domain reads EPEVTQTPSHQVTQMGQEVILRCVPISNHLYFYWYRQILGQKVEFLVSFYNNEISEKSEIFDDQFSVERPDGSNFTLKIRSTKLEDSAMYFCASSGTGGVQPQHFGDGTRLSIL.